Presented here are 3 T cell receptor beta chains from one specimen sequenced in a study of T cells in Graves' hyperthyroidism and ophthalmopathy. Researchers took RNA transcripts and amplified the TCR beta CDR3 regions from them. Researchers ran a first-round RT-PCR on the TCR CDR3 using the HTBI primer set. TCRdb reprocessed the multiplex PCR reads with MiXCR, giving one entry per CDR3 protein. The sample yields around 300,000 distinct CDR3 sequences, roughly 13% seen once. What was sequenced was blood. These receptors were obtained from a woman in her 40s with Graves' hyperthyroidism.

This clonotype was detected many times. V gene TRBV11-2 combines with J gene TRBJ1-3; D is uncertain. The CDR3 spans 13 residues. The germline V and J ends were trimmed by 0 bases and 4 bases, with 4 bases remaining between them. CDR1 is SGHAT and CDR2 is FQNNGV in the germline V gene. DNA of the CDR3: TGTGCCAGCAGCTTAGAACCCGGAAACACCATATATTTT. It encodes CASSLEPGNTIYF. Full variable domain (rest looked up from reference TRBV11-2 and TRBJ1-3): EAGVAQSPRYKIIEKRQSVAFWCNPISGHATLYWYQQILGQGPKLLIQFQNNGVVDDSQLPKDRFSAERLKGVDSTLKIQPAKLEDSAVYLCASSLEPGNTIYFGEGSWLTVV.

This clonotype was seen ten or more times. The CDR3 nucleotides read TGTGCCAGCAGTCTCACCCCAACTAGCACAGATACGCAGTATTTT. Amino acid sequence: CASSLTPTSTDTQYF. V is TRBV27 and J is TRBJ2-3, with no clear D. Germline loops: CDR1 MNHEY, CDR2 SMNVEV (reference sequence). The CDR3 is made up of 15 amino acids. V shed 5 bases and J shed 0 bases, with 12 bases lying between them.

The chain joins TRBV6-1 to TRBJ2-7; 9 bases map to TRBD2. Germline loops: CDR1 MNHNS, CDR2 SASEGT. CDR3 length: 15 amino acids. V was clipped by 0 bases and J by 5 bases; unmatched bases: 5. The CDR3 nucleotides read TGTGCCAGCAGTGAAGCGTTTAGCGGGAGAAACGAGCAGTACTTC. Amino acids: CASSEAFSGRNEQYF.